One T cell receptor (beta chain) is described in this entry. Its antigen is currently unknown. This table comes from immunoSEQ multiplex PCR, and its TCRdb copy is limited to in-frame clones, with some not included. The profile covers 100,000 to 150,000 clones, with about 88% appearing a single time and less than 10% taken by the ten largest. The sample comes from a study of identifying expanded T cells in peripheral blood. General study points: Over two and four weeks, about 15 and 19 clones changed, versus 1.2 between replicates.

Trimming removed 5 bases from V and 7 bases from J; junction bases left unmatched: 13. This CDR3 spans 16 amino acids. Germline-derived CDR1 and CDR2 are MDHEN and SYDVKM. The chain links TRBV28 to TRBJ1-4; 7 bases map to TRBD1. This receptor was obtained from a person aged 18-70 years in good health. The source material was blood. The CDR3 reads CASSGQMGQPREKLFF. CDR3 bases: TGTGCCAGCAGTGGACAAATGGGACAGCCCCGTGAAAAACTGTTTTTT.